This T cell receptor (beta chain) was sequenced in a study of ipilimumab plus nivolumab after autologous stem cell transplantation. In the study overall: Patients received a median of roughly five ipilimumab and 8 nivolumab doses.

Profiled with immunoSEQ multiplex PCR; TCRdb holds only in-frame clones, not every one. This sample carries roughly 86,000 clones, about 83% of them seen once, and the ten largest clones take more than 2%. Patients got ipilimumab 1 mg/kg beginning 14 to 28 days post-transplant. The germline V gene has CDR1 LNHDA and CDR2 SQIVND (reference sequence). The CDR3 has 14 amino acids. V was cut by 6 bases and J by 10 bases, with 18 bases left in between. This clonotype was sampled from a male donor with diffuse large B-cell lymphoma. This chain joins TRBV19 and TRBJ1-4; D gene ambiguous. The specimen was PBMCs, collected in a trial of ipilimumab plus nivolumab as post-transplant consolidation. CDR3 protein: CASRETGSFGKLFF. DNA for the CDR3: TGTGCCAGTAGAGAGACTGGTTCGTTCGGAAAACTGTTTTTT.